These T cell receptor beta chains were read from a single sample in a study of T cell changes during pregnancy in multiple sclerosis. Clones were sequenced by immunoSEQ multiplex PCR, and TCRdb holds only the in-frame ones, with some missing. The sample has tens of thousands of clones; around 96% are singletons. This material consisted of CD8+ T cells from peripheral blood mononuclear cells, taken after pregnancy. The receptor set was obtained from a female donor with multiple sclerosis, enrolled in a pregnancy study. The CDR3 runs from the conserved cysteine through the conserved F or W. The order of the fields is D gene, clone size, V gene, J gene, CDR3 DNA, CDR3 protein. The D gene is left open where the match is weak. The size entry is marked missing in some rows and otherwise reads once, few, many or a size class.

>.|.|TRBV19|TRBJ2-1
TGTGCCAGTAGTATAGGAGGGGGTCCCTCCTACAATGAGCAGTTCTTC
CASSIGGGPSYNEQFF
>TRBD1|.|TRBV6-1|TRBJ1-1
TGTGCCAGCAGTGAATACATGACAGGGCGGCGAGACACTGAAGCTTTCTTT
CASSEYMTGRRDTEAFF
>.|.|TRBV27|TRBJ2-7
TGTGCCAGCAGTCTAGTATCAGGGGAATCCTACGAGCAGTACTTC
CASSLVSGESYEQYF
>TRBD2|.|TRBV5-4|TRBJ2-1
TGTGCCAGCAGCATCCCGGGACTAGCGGGTGCCCCTACCAGGAATGAGCAGTTCTTC
CASSIPGLAGAPTRNEQFF
>.|.|TRBV4-2|TRBJ1-2
TGTGCCAGCAGTCTTGACATTGACTATGGCTACACCTTC
CASSLDIDYGYTF
>.|.|TRBV19|TRBJ1-5
TGTGCCAGTAGTATATACTTTCACCGGGACACGAAAGGGGGTTATAGCAATCAGCCCCAGCATTTT
CASSIYFHRDTKGGYSNQPQHF
>TRBD2|.|TRBV28|TRBJ2-1
TGTGCCAGCAGTCTAACTAGCGGGAGCTCCTACAATGAGCAGTTCTTC
CASSLTSGSSYNEQFF
>.|.|TRBV7-9|TRBJ1-4
TGTGCCAGCAGCTCCTCAACTAATGAAAAACTGTTTTTT
CASSSSTNEKLFF
>.|.|TRBV7-9|TRBJ2-7
TGTGCCAGCAGCTTGGGGGCAGGCCAATCCTACGAGCAGTACTTC
CASSLGAGQSYEQYF
>TRBD1|.|TRBV29-1|TRBJ1-2
TGCAGCGTTGACGAGGGGGCAGAAGGCTACACCTTC
CSVDEGAEGYTF
>TRBD2|.|TRBV28|TRBJ2-7
TGTGCCAGCAGTTTAGAGGCTAGCGGGCTCCCCTACGAGCAGTACTTC
CASSLEASGLPYEQYF
>TRBD2|.|TRBV9|TRBJ2-2
TGTGCCAGCAGCGTAGCGAGCGGGAGTGCCGGGGAGCTGTTTTTT
CASSVASGSAGELFF
>TRBD1|.|TRBV7-8|TRBJ2-2
TGTGCCAGCAGCTTAGCCGGAAAGGGACAGCTATCTGCCGGGGAGCTGTTTTTT
CASSLAGKGQLSAGELFF
>.|.|TRBV2|TRBJ1-6
TGTGCCAGCAGGGAACCTGACAGGCCCTATAATTCACCCCTCCACTTT
CASREPDRPYNSPLHF
>TRBD1|.|TRBV29-1|TRBJ2-3
TGCAGCGTTGAAAGGGGGCATGGCACAGATACGCAGTATTTT
CSVERGHGTDTQYF
>TRBD1|.|TRBV7-9|TRBJ2-5
TGTGCCAGCAGCTTGGGGACAGGTCAAGAGACCCAGTACTTC
CASSLGTGQETQYF
>TRBD2|once|TRBV5-4|TRBJ2-5
TGTGCCAGCAGCGCAACCGGGACTAGCGGGACAGAGACCCAGTACTTC
CASSATGTSGTETQYF
>.|.|TRBV4-1|TRBJ2-7
TGCGCCAGCAGCCAAGATCGGGAAGAGGGCTCCTACGAGCAGTACTTC
CASSQDREEGSYEQYF
>.|.|TRBV11-2|TRBJ2-1
TGTGCCAGCAGCTCAATGAATGAGCAGTTCTTC
CASSSMNEQFF
>.|.|TRBV19|TRBJ1-2
TGTGCCAGTAATATAGAGAGACCCGGGACTTACGCTAACTATGGCTACACCTTC
CASNIERPGTYANYGYTF
>.|.|TRBV27|TRBJ1-5
TGTGCCAGCAGTGAAGGGACAACCCAGCCCCAGCATTTT
CASSEGTTQPQHF
>TRBD1|.|TRBV7-9|TRBJ2-1
TGTGCCAGCAGCCCCCGGGACAGGGGCTACAATGAGCAGTTCTTC
CASSPRDRGYNEQFF
>TRBD1|.|TRBV29-1|TRBJ2-6
TGCAGCGTAGAGGGGACAGGGAACTCTGGGGCCAACGTCCTGACTTTC
CSVEGTGNSGANVLTF
>.|.|TRBV6-4|TRBJ2-7
TGTGCCAGCAGTGAAGTTACTAGAACCTCCTACGAGCAGTACTTC
CASSEVTRTSYEQYF
>.|.|TRBV9|TRBJ2-3
TGTGCCAGCAGTCTTATGGAGAGCACAGATACGCAGTATTTT
CASSLMESTDTQYF
>.|.|TRBV27|TRBJ1-2
TGTGCCAGCAGTTTATCGGGAGGTAACTATGGCTACACCTTC
CASSLSGGNYGYTF
>.|.|TRBV28|TRBJ1-3
TGTGCCAGCAGTTTTGACGGCGGAGTTGACACCATATATTTT
CASSFDGGVDTIYF
>TRBD2|.|TRBV4-2|TRBJ2-7
TGTGCCAGCAGCCAAGGGGCTAGCGGGAGAATAGTTCCCGAGCAGTACTTC
CASSQGASGRIVPEQYF
>.|.|TRBV2|TRBJ1-1
TGTGCCAGCAGTGCAGGGAGGATGAACACTGAAGCTTTCTTT
CASSAGRMNTEAFF
>.|.|TRBV10-3|TRBJ1-5
TGTGCCATCAGTGAGAGACAGGACAGTCTCAATCAGCCCCAGCATTTT
CAISERQDSLNQPQHF
>.|.|TRBV28|TRBJ2-2
TGTGCCAGCAGTTTTGGGCTAGCCTCCGGGGAGCTGTTTTTT
CASSFGLASGELFF
>.|.|TRBV5-1|TRBJ2-7
TGCGCCAGCAGAGGGGGTGGGTACGAGCAGTACTTC
CASRGGGYEQYF
>TRBD2|.|TRBV6-7|TRBJ2-1
TGTGCCAGCAGTTACGCCTATAGCGGGAGCTGGTCCTACAATGAGCAGTTCTTC
CASSYAYSGSWSYNEQFF
>.|.|TRBV9|TRBJ2-3
TGTGCCAGCAGCGGGTTAGGGCAGCGGGGCACAGATACGCAGTATTTT
CASSGLGQRGTDTQYF
>TRBD1|.|TRBV5-1|TRBJ1-2
TGCGCCAGCAGTGAATCGGACAGGCAAGGGTATAACTATGGCTACACCTTC
CASSESDRQGYNYGYTF
>.|.|TRBV9|TRBJ2-1
TGTGCCAGCAGCGTAGAGGAGGGAGGTAATGAGCAGTTCTTC
CASSVEEGGNEQFF
>.|once|TRBV28|TRBJ2-3
TGTGCCAGCAGTTTCTTTTTAGATACGCAGTATTTT
CASSFFLDTQYF
>.|.|TRBV19|TRBJ1-1
TGTGCCAGTAGTATTTCCGGGTGGGTAGGAACTGAAGCTTTCTTT
CASSISGWVGTEAFF
>.|.|TRBV27|TRBJ1-1
TGTGCCAGCAGTTTAGGTGGAGGGAGCACTGAAGCTTTCTTT
CASSLGGGSTEAFF
>.|.|TRBV9|TRBJ1-1
TGTGCCAGCAGCGAGACAGTCATGAACACTGAAGCTTTCTTT
CASSETVMNTEAFF
>TRBD1|once|TRBV6-5|TRBJ2-5
TGTGCCAGCAGTTACCAGTCCGGGACAGAAGAGACCCAGTACTTC
CASSYQSGTEETQYF
>TRBD2|.|TRBV7-7|TRBJ2-3
TGTGCTAGCAGCCGGTCTAGCGGGAGTGGCACAGATACGCAGTATTTT
CASSRSSGSGTDTQYF
>.|.|TRBV15|TRBJ1-1
TGTGCCACCAGCAGAGAGAGCAGGCAGACCACTGAAGCTTTCTTT
CATSRESRQTTEAFF